This entry describes one T cell receptor (beta chain). CDR1 SGHTA and CDR2 FQGNSA come from the germline V gene. The trim removed 5 bases at V and 4 bases at J, leaving 2 bases unmatched. This CDR3 is 14 amino acids long. These data belong to a study of blood T cell repertoires in COVID-19. Whole-study context: The United States, Italy and Spain were the sources of the acute and convalescent COVID-19 samples. PBMCs, B-cell-depleted T cells, or T cells provided the cDNA or gDNA that made up the material.

The data were produced by immunoSEQ multiplex PCR, yet TCRdb's version contains in-frame clones alone and is incomplete. This repertoire shows around 130,000 clones, roughly 84% found once; its top ten account for over 7%. The rearrangement joins TRBV7-2 to TRBJ2-2; 9 positions agree with TRBD1. The sequencing input was peripheral blood. This receptor was identified in a human donor in a cohort sampled during active COVID-19. This CDR3 is CASSRDRVTGELFF. CDR3 sequence (DNA): TGTGCCAGCAGCAGGGACAGGGTCACCGGGGAGCTGTTTTTT. Variable domain in full (rest from reference TRBV7-2 and TRBJ2-2): GAGVSQSPSNKVTEKGKDVELRCDPISGHTALYWYRQSLGQGLEFLIYFQGNSAPDKSGLPSDRFSAERTGGSVSTLTIQRTQQEDSAVYLCASSRDRVTGELFFGEGSRLTVL.